The sequence of this T cell receptor (beta chain) was determined in a study of early T cells in non-severe SARS-CoV-2 infection. Study context: Unsorted whole-blood RNA was sequenced in bulk, leaving chains unpaired.

Study conclusions and caveats: VDJdb matching skewed toward anti-spike CD8 responses, missing private and CD4 specificities.

This clonotype occurred a few times. Its antigen remains unidentified. The CDR3 covers 14 residues. V lost 3 bases and J lost 12; bases outside the gene matches: 13. Germline V CDR1 and CDR2: MDHEN, SYDVKM. Separate cDNA molecules each had unique molecular identifiers attached to them. TCRdb recomputed calls from the 5' RACE reads with MiXCR, one row per CDR3 protein. The data show tens of thousands of distinct CDR3 sequences, roughly 18% seen once. The rearrangement joins TRBV28 to TRBJ2-7; 8 nucleotides align to TRBD1. This TCR derives from an adult who was a healthcare worker with PCR-confirmed SARS-CoV-2 infection or an uninfected control (not recorded which). Specimen: whole blood, collected at baseline. The CDR3 loop reads CASSFSPRQGATYF. The CDR3 nucleotides are TGTGCCAGCAGTTTCTCCCCTCGGCAGGGGGCAACGTACTTC.